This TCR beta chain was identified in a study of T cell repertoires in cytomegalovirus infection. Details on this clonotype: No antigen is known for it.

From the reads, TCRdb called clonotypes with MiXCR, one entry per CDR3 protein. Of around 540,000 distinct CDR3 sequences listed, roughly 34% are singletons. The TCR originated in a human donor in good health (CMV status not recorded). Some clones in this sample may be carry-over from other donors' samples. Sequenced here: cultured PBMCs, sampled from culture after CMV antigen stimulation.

The CDR3 DNA reads as TGTGCCAGTAGTATCAATAGAGGGGCAGATAGCAATCAGCCCCAGCATTTT. This translates into CASSINRGADSNQPQHF. This chain links TRBV19 with TRBJ1-5; tentative D call: TRBD1 (5 bases). Trimming pared 3 bases from V and 0 bases from J, leaving 15 bases between. This CDR3 is built from 17 residues. The germline CDR1 and CDR2 sequences are LNHDA and SQIVND (reference sequence).